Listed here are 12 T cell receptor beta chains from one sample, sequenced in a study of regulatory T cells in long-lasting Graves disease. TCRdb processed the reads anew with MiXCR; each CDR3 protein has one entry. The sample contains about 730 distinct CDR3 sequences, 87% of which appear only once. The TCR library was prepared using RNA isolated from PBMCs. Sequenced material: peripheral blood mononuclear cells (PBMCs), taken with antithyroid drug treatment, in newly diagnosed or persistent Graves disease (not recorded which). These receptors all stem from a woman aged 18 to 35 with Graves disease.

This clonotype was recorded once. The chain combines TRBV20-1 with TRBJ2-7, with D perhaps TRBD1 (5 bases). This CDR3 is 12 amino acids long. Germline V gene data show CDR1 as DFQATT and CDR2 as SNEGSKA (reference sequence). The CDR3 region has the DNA TGCAGCCATAACAGGCCCTCCGGCGAGCAGTACTTC. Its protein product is CSHNRPSGEQYF.

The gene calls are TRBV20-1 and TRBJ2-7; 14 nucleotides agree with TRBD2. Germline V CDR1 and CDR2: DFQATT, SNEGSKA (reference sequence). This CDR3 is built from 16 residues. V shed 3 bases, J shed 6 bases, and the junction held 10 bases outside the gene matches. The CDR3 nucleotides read TGCAGTGCTAGGAGGGGGACTAGCGGGAGTGGGTCCGAGCAGTACTTC. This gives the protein CSARRGTSGSGSEQYF.

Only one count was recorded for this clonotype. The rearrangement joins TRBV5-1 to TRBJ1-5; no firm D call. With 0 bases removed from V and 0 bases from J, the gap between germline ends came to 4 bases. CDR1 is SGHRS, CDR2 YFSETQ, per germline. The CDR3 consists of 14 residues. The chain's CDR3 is CASSLGVSNQPQHF. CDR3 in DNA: TGCGCCAGCAGCTTGGGAGTTAGCAATCAGCCCCAGCATTTT. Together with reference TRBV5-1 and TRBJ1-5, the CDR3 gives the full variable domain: KAGVTQTPRYLIKTRGQQVTLSCSPISGHRSVSWYQQTPGQGLQFLFEYFSETQRNKGNFPGRFSGRQFSNSRSEMNVSTLELGDSALYLCASSLGVSNQPQHFGDGTRLSIL.

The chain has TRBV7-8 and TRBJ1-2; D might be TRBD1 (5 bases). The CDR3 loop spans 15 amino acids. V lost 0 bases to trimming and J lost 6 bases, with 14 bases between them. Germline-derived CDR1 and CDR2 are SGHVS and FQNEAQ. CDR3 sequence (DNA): TGTGCCAGCAGCTTAGCCGGAGGGGCGTACGATGGCTACACCTTC. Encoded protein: CASSLAGGAYDGYTF.

The CDR3 nucleotides read TGTGCCAGCAGCTCAGGAGCAGATACGCAGTATTTT. This codes for CASSSGADTQYF. The V gene is TRBV7-6, the J gene TRBJ2-3; the D is unclear. This CDR3 has 12 residues. V lost 4 bases to trimming and J lost 4 bases, with 6 bases between them. The germline CDR1 and CDR2 sequences are SGHVS and FNYEAQ.

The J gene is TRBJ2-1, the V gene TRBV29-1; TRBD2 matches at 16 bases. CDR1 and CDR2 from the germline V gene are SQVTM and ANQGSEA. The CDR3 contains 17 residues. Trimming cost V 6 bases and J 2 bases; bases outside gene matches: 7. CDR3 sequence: CSVRGTSGRAAYNEQFF. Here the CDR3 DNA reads TGCAGCGTGAGGGGGACTAGCGGGAGGGCCGCCTACAATGAGCAGTTCTTC.

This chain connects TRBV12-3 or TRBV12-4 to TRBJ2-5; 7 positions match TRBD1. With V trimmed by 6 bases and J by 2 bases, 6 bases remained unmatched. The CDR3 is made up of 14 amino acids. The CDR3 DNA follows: TGTGCCAGCAGCGATAGGACAGGACAAGAGACCCAGTACTTC. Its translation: CASSDRTGQETQYF.

CDR3 sequence reads: CASSAVVAGVGELFF. CDR3 bases: TGTGCCAGCAGCGCTGTGGTGGCGGGAGTCGGGGAGCTGTTTTTT. The chain links TRBV9 to TRBJ2-2, with 7 bases lining up with TRBD2. This CDR3 spans 15 amino acids. J was trimmed by 7 bases and V by 3 bases; bases with no gene match: 9. From germline, CDR1 is SGDLS and CDR2 YYNGEE.

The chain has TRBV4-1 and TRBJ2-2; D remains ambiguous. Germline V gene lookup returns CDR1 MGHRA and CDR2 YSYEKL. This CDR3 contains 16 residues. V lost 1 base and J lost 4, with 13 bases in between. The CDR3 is CASSQGGGPPTGELFF. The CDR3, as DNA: TGCGCCAGCAGCCAAGGAGGCGGACCGCCCACCGGGGAGCTGTTTTTT.

The CDR3 protein is CASSFFGELFF. The CDR3, as DNA: TGTGCCAGCAGTTTTTTCGGGGAGCTGTTTTTT. The chain is built from TRBV27 and TRBJ2-2; no clear D. Germline V CDR1 and CDR2: MNHEY, SMNVEV (reference sequence). This CDR3 spans 11 amino acids. Trimming took off 3 bases at V and 7 bases at J, with 3 bases between the two ends.

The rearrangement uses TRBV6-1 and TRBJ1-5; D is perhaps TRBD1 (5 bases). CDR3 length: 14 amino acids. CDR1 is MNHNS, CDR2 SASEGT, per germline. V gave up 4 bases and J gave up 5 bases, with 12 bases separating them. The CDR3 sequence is CASSALGGYQPQHF. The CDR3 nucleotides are TGTGCCAGCAGTGCCCTCGGGGGTTATCAGCCCCAGCATTTT.

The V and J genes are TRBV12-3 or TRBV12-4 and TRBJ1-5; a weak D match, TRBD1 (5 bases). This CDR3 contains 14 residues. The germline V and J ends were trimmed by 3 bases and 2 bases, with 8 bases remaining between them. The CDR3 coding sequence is TGTGCCAGCAGTTTGGGGGGAGGCAATCAGCCCCAGCATTTT. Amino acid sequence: CASSLGGGNQPQHF.